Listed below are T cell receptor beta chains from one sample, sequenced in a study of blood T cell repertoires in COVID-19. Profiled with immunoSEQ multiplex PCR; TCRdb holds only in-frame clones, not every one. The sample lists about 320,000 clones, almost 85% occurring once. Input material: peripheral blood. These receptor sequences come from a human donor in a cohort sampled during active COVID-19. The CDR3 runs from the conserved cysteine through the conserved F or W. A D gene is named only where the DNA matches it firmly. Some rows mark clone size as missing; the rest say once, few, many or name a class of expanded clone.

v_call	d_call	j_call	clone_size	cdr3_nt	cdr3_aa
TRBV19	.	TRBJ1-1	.	TGTGCCAGTTTAACGGGGGGTTTTACTGAAGCTTTCTTT	CASLTGGFTEAFF
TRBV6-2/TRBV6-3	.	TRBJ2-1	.	TGTGCCAGCAGTTACGCAGACAGAGATGAGCAGTTCTTC	CASSYADRDEQFF
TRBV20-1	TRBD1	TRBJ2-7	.	TGCAGTGCTAGTCAGGGGGCGCGGAGCTACGAGCAGTACTTC	CSASQGARSYEQYF
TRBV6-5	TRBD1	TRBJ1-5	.	TGTGCCATCTGGACAGGGCTTGATCAGCCCCAGCATTTT	CAIWTGLDQPQHF
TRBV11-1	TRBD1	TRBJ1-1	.	TGTGCCAGCAGCTTAGATGGGGGCGCGACAGGGGGAGCTTTCTTT	CASSLDGGATGGAFF
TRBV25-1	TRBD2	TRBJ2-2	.	TGTGCCAGCAGTGATCCGGGGGGGTCCGGGGAGCTGTTTTTT	CASSDPGGSGELFF
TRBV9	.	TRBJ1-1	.	TGTGCCAGCAGCGGATCAGGGGCGATGGGCACTGAAGCTTTCTTT	CASSGSGAMGTEAFF
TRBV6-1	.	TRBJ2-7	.	TGTGCCAGCAGTGAGGGACTCCAAAACTCCTACGAGCAGTACTTC	CASSEGLQNSYEQYF
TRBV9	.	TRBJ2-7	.	TGTGCCAGCAGCGTAGATTCAAGGGGGACGGACCGACTATACGAGCAGTACTTC	CASSVDSRGTDRLYEQYF
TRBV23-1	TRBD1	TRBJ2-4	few	TGCGCCAGCAGTCAAACCCCCGGACAGGCCAACCAAAACATTCAGTACTTC	CASSQTPGQANQNIQYF
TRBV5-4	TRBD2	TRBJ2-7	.	TGTGCCAGCAGCTTGGGACTAGCGGGGGTTTACGAGCAGTACTTC	CASSLGLAGVYEQYF
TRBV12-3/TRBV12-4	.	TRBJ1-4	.	TGTGCCAGCCGGGGGGCGGATGAAAAACTGTTTTTT	CASRGADEKLFF
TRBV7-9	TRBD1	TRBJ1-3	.	TGTGCCAGCAGCGTCAAACAGGGGGCTCCTGGAAACACCATATATTTT	CASSVKQGAPGNTIYF
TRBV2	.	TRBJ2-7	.	TGTGCCAGCCGAGCCCCTGATTTGTCGAACGAGCAGTACTTC	CASRAPDLSNEQYF
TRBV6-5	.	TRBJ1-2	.	TGTGCCAGCAGCCTAGGAGTGGGTAACTATGGCTACACCTTC	CASSLGVGNYGYTF
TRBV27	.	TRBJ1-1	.	TGTGCCAGCAGTCCACAGGGCCGGGGCACTGAAGCTTTCTTT	CASSPQGRGTEAFF
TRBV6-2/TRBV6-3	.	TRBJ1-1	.	TGTGCCAGCAGTTACGGTTCAGTTGTTGAAGCTTTCTTT	CASSYGSVVEAFF
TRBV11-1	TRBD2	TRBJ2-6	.	TGTGCCAGCAGCTTAGGTCGGGGGGCTGGGGCCAACGTCCTGACTTTC	CASSLGRGAGANVLTF
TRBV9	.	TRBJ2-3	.	TGTGCCAGCAGCATCGGGATCCATACAGATACGCAGTATTTT	CASSIGIHTDTQYF
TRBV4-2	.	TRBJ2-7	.	TGTGCCAGCAGCCAGAAACATCCCCCATCTGGCGGCTACGAGCAGTACTTC	CASSQKHPPSGGYEQYF
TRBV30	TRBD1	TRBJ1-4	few	TGTGCCTGGAGCAAAGGTCGACAGGGAGGTACAACTAATGAAAAACTGTTTTTT	CAWSKGRQGGTTNEKLFF
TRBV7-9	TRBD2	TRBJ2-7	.	TGTGCCGCCACTGGGGGGGTGACCTACGAGCAGTACTTC	CAATGGVTYEQYF
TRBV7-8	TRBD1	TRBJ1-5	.	TGTGCCAGCAGCGGAGACCGGGACAGTCTTCAGCCCCAGCATTTT	CASSGDRDSLQPQHF
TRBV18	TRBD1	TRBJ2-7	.	TGTGCCAGCTCCCCGGGACAGGGGTCCTACGAGCAGTACTTC	CASSPGQGSYEQYF
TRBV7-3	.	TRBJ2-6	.	TGTGCCAGCAGCGGAAGGGGGAAGGGGGCCAACGTCCTGACTTTC	CASSGRGKGANVLTF
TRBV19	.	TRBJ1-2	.	TGTGCCAGTAGTATAGGGAACAGCAATAACTATGGCTACACCTTC	CASSIGNSNNYGYTF
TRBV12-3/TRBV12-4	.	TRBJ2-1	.	TGTGCCAGCAGACTTACTAGGAATGAGCAGTTCTTC	CASRLTRNEQFF
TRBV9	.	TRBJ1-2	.	TGTGCCAGCAGCGTAGTTGGTGCCGCAGGGGAAGGCTATGGCTACACCTTC	CASSVVGAAGEGYGYTF
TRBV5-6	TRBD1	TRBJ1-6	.	TGTGCCAGCAGCTTGGCGAGACAGGGGAGCTCCTATAATTCACCCCTCCACTTT	CASSLARQGSSYNSPLHF
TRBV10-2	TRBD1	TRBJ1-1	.	TGCGCCAGCAATCTTCGGACAGGAAACACTGAAGCTTTCTTT	CASNLRTGNTEAFF
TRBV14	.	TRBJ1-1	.	TGTGCCACCGGGGAGACAGGTAACACTGAAGCTTTCTTT	CATGETGNTEAFF
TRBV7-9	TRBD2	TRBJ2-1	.	TGTGCCAGCAGCTTAGAACGGGGGGGCCGGTACAATGAGCAGTTCTTC	CASSLERGGRYNEQFF
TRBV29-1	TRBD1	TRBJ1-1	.	TGCAGCGTTGTGGGGACAGGGGGGGACACTGAAGCTTTCTTT	CSVVGTGGDTEAFF
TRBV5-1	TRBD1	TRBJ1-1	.	TGCGCCAGCGGAGGCCTAGGGGGCGCGACTGAAGCTTTCTTT	CASGGLGGATEAFF
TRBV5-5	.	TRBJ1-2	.	TGTGCCAGCAGCTTTGAGGGTTATGGCTACACCTTC	CASSFEGYGYTF
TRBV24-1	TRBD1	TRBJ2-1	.	TGTGCCACCAGTGAAGGGACAGGGTCCGGAACTTACAATGAGCAGTTCTTC	CATSEGTGSGTYNEQFF
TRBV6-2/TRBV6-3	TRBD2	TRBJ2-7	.	TGTGCCAGCAGTTACGCGGGACTAGCGGGGGGGCGCACCTACGAGCAGTACTTC	CASSYAGLAGGRTYEQYF
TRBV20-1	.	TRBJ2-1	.	TGCAGTGCTAGTTGGCGGGGGCCGTACAATGAGCAGTTCTTC	CSASWRGPYNEQFF
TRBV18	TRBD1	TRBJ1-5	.	TGTGCCAGCTCACACGCCGGGACAGGGCTCAATCAGCCCCAGCATTTT	CASSHAGTGLNQPQHF
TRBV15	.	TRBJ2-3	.	TGTGCCACCAGCATGCGATCAGGGACAGATACGCAGTATTTT	CATSMRSGTDTQYF
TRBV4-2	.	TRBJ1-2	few	TGTGCCAGCAGCCAAGACGCTGTGACACCTTTGGGTGGCTACACCTTC	CASSQDAVTPLGGYTF
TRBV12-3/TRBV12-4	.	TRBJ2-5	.	TGTGCCAGCAGCCGGGCAGGGGTAGAGACCCAGTACTTC	CASSRAGVETQYF
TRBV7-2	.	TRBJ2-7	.	TGTGCCAGCAGCTTACCACAGAACTACGAGCAGTACTTC	CASSLPQNYEQYF
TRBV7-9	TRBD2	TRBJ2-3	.	TGTGCCAGCAGCTTAAGAGCGGGGGGCTTTGATACGCAGTATTTT	CASSLRAGGFDTQYF
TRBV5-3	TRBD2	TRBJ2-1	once	TGTGCCAGAAGCTTTCGACTAGCGGGGGGGCCTGAGCAGTTCTTC	CARSFRLAGGPEQFF
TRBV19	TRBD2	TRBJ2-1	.	TGTGCCAGTCAGACTAGCGCGGGCCGAAATGAGCAGTTCTTC	CASQTSAGRNEQFF
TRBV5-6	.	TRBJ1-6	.	TGTGCCAGCAGCTCTCGGCGGTCGGGAGCTTATAATTCACCCCTCCACTTT	CASSSRRSGAYNSPLHF
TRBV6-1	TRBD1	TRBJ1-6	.	TGTGCCAGCAGTGAGGGACAGGGCGGTTCACCCCTCCACTTT	CASSEGQGGSPLHF
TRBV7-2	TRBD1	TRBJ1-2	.	TGTGCCAGCAGCCCGAAAGTTCGGGACAGGGTCTATGGCTACACCTTC	CASSPKVRDRVYGYTF
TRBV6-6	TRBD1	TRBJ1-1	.	TGTGCCAGCAGTTACTCGCAGGGGGCTGAAGCTTTCTTT	CASSYSQGAEAFF
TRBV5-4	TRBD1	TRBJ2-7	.	TGTGCCAGCAGCTCCCCGGGACAGAGAGTCTACGAGCAGTACTTC	CASSSPGQRVYEQYF
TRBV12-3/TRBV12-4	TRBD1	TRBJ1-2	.	TGTGCCAGCAGTACCACAGGGGGCGGTGGCTACACCTTC	CASSTTGGGGYTF
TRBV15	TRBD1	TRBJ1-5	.	TGTGCCACCAGCGGCCCGGGACAGGGGGCAGATCAGCCCCAGCATTTT	CATSGPGQGADQPQHF
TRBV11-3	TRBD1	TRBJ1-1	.	TGTGCCAGCAGCTTTCCCGACAGGGGAAACTCGAACACTGAAGCTTTCTTT	CASSFPDRGNSNTEAFF